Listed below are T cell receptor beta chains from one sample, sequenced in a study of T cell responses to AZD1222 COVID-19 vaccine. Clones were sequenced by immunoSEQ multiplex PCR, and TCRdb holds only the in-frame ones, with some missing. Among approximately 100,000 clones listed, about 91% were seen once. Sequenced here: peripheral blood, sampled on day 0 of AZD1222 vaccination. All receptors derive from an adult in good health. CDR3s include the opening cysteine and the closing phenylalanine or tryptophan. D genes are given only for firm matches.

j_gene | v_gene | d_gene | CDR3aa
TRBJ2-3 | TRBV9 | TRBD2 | CASSEITSGGADTQYF
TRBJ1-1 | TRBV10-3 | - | CAISEKNTEAFF
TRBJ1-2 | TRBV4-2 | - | CASSETQGGQRDGYTF
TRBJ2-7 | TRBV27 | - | CASSFIQGGDYEQYF
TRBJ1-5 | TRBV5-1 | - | CASSLTVNQPQHF
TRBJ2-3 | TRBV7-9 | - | CASSAPGTTPSQYF
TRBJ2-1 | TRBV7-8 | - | CASSLQGSYNEQFF
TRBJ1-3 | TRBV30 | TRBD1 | CAWSVQGATGNTIYF
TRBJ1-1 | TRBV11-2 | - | CASSQEKRTEAFF
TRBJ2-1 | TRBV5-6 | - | CASSFDNEQFF
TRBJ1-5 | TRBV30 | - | CAWSVQAGGNQPQHF
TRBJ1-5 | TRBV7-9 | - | CASSLENQPQHF
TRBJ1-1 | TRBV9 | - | CASSVSGALMNTEAFF